The 27 T cell receptor beta chains below were found in one sample sequenced in a study of neoadjuvant anti-PD-1 for oral cavity cancer. Repertoires were generated with immunoSEQ multiplex PCR, while TCRdb's copy carries only in-frame clones and drops some. Of 50,000 to 65,000 clones in the sample, roughly 84% were seen once. The sample consisted of PBMCs, taken before nivolumab (anti-PD-1) treatment. These receptors were collected from a person aged 40 to 85 with oral cavity squamous cell carcinoma.

The gene calls are TRBV19 and TRBJ2-3; either TRBD1 or TRBD2 may fit D (6 bases each). V was trimmed by 7 bases and J by 1 base, leaving 12 bases between them. The CDR3 sequence is 14 residues long. Per the germline V gene, CDR1 is LNHDA and CDR2 is SQIVND (reference sequence). This chain's CDR3 is CASKFRGRTDTQYF. The CDR3, as DNA: TGTGCCAGTAAGTTCCGGGGGCGCACAGATACGCAGTATTTT.

The chain links TRBV5-1 to TRBJ1-1; no firm D call. CDR1 SGHRS and CDR2 YFSETQ come from the germline V gene. The CDR3 runs 14 residues. V dropped 4 bases and J dropped 1 base, with 11 bases sitting between them. The CDR3 DNA reads TGCGCCAGCAGCCGACTTTCGGGGAACACTGAAGCTTTCTTT. It is translated as CASSRLSGNTEAFF.

This chain uses TRBV6-5 with TRBJ2-1; D is possibly TRBD1 (6 bases). The germline V gene has CDR1 MNHEY and CDR2 SVGAGI. This CDR3 spans 14 amino acids. The V end was cut by 0 bases, the J end by 6 bases, with 9 bases between. The CDR3 region is CASSYSNRVNEQFF. The DNA of the CDR3 is TGTGCCAGCAGTTACTCGAACAGGGTCAATGAGCAGTTCTTC.

This clone is a singleton in its sample. The V gene is TRBV7-9, the J gene TRBJ2-1, with 9 bases identical to TRBD2. J was trimmed by 5 bases and V by 1 base; bases with no gene match: 3. CDR1 and CDR2 from the germline V gene are SEHNR and FQNEAQ (reference sequence). The CDR3 totals 15 residues. The CDR3 protein is CASSLGLAAHNEQFF. The CDR3 DNA follows: TGTGCCAGCAGCTTAGGACTAGCGGCCCACAATGAGCAGTTCTTC.

The rearrangement joins TRBV6-1 to TRBJ2-1, with TRBD1 matching over 8 bases. This CDR3 is built from 13 residues. CDR1 and CDR2 from the germline V gene are MNHNS and SASEGT. The V gene end was trimmed by 6 bases and the J gene end by 9 bases; junction bases not matched to a gene: 7. Here the CDR3 reads CASSAGTGGEQFF. The CDR3, as DNA: TGTGCCAGCAGCGCCGGGACAGGCGGTGAGCAGTTCTTC.

This chain links TRBV6-1 with TRBJ2-3; 11 bases fit TRBD2. Germline assignment: CDR1 MNHNS and CDR2 SASEGT. V gave up 4 bases and J gave up 2 bases; unmatched junction bases: 14. This CDR3 is 19 amino acids long. Written as DNA, the CDR3 is TGTGCCAGCAGTGGAAGACTTATTAGCGGGGGGGCATCCACAGATACGCAGTATTTT. Translated: CASSGRLISGGASTDTQYF.

The chain combines TRBV7-9 with TRBJ1-5; D not certain. Trimming stripped 0 bases from V and 4 bases from J, with 16 bases between. Germline-derived CDR1 and CDR2 are SEHNR and FQNEAQ (reference sequence). CDR3 length equals 17 residues. CDR3 loop: CASSLAGIRESNQPQHF. Written as DNA, the CDR3 is TGTGCCAGCAGCTTAGCCGGGATCCGAGAGTCTAATCAGCCCCAGCATTTT. Full variable domain (remainder filled in from reference TRBV7-9 and TRBJ1-5): DTGVSQNPRHKITKRGQNVTFRCDPISEHNRLYWYRQTLGQGPEFLTYFQNEAQLEKSRLLSDRFSAERPKGSFSTLEIQRTEQGDSAMYLCASSLAGIRESNQPQHFGDGTRLSIL.

The CDR3 bases are TGCGCCAGCAGCTTTAGGACAGCAGACACCGGGGAGCTGTTTTTT. Amino acids: CASSFRTADTGELFF. The chain has TRBV5-1 and TRBJ2-2; possible D gene TRBD1, 6 bases. Trimming shortened V by 2 bases and J by 3 bases, and 11 bases separated the two germline ends. CDR1 and CDR2 (germline): SGHRS, YFSETQ. This CDR3 spans 15 amino acids.

J is TRBJ1-4 and V is TRBV2; D possibly corresponds to TRBD1 (6 bases). With 6 bases removed from V and 8 bases from J, the gap between germline ends came to 13 bases. The CDR3 loop spans 13 amino acids. The germline V gene has CDR1 SNHLY and CDR2 FYNNEI. The CDR3 sequence: CASRQGIGEKLFF. For the CDR3, the DNA is TGTGCCAGCAGGCAGGGGATTGGGGAAAAACTGTTTTTT.

The CDR3 DNA reads TGTGCCAGCAGCCCTAGGGGCGGGCAGCAGGGCTACACCTTC. Protein sequence: CASSPRGGQQGYTF. This chain joins TRBV7-8 and TRBJ1-2; maybe TRBD1 (5 bases). CDR3 length: 14 residues. Trimming left V 5 bases short and J 8 bases short, with 18 bases between. From germline, CDR1 is SGHVS and CDR2 FQNEAQ.

This chain joins TRBV11-1 and TRBJ1-2, with D possibly being TRBD1 (6 bases). This CDR3 comprises 15 residues. Trimming pared 1 base from V and 0 bases from J, leaving 9 bases between. Per the germline V gene, CDR1 is SGHAT and CDR2 is FQDESV (reference sequence). The CDR3 here is CASSLETGANYGYTF. The CDR3, as DNA: TGTGCCAGCAGCTTAGAGACAGGAGCTAACTATGGCTACACCTTC.

This clone was seen once. The chain carries TRBV7-3 and TRBJ2-1; D possibly corresponds to TRBD2 (5 bases). Trimming shortened V by 1 base and J by 15 bases, and 16 bases separated the two germline ends. CDR1 is SGHTA and CDR2 is FQGTGA in the germline V gene. The CDR3 totals 13 residues. The CDR3 DNA sequence: TGTGCCAGCAGCTTAAATAACGGCGGGTCCCTGTTCTTC. It yields the protein CASSLNNGGSLFF.

The genes are TRBV19 and TRBJ1-5, with 7 bases identical to TRBD1. Germline V gives CDR1 LNHDA, CDR2 SQIVND (reference sequence). This CDR3 spans 13 amino acids. J gave up 7 bases and V 5 bases, and 5 bases lay outside the gene matches. The CDR3 DNA follows: TGTGCCAGTAGTGTCGACAGGGTCCAGCCCCAGCATTTT. This codes for CASSVDRVQPQHF. Filled out from reference TRBV19 and TRBJ1-5, the complete variable domain reads DGGITQSPKYLFRKEGQNVTLSCEQNLNHDAMYWYRQDPGQGLRLIYYSQIVNDFQKGDIAEGYSVSREKKESFPLTVTSAQKNPTAFYLCASSVDRVQPQHFGDGTRLSIL.

This sequence joins TRBV18 and TRBJ1-1, with 7 bases lining up with TRBD1. From germline, CDR1 is KGHSH and CDR2 LQKENI. The CDR3 runs to 14 residues. V gave up 6 bases and J gave up 3 bases; unmatched junction bases: 7. The CDR3 spells CASSKQGEDTEAFF. The DNA for the CDR3 is TGTGCCAGCTCGAAGCAGGGGGAGGACACTGAAGCTTTCTTT.

The V gene is TRBV5-6, the J gene TRBJ2-1; either TRBD1 or TRBD2 may fit D (5 bases each). The CDR3 is 14 residues long. The germline V gene encodes CDR1 SGHDT and CDR2 YYEEEE. With 7 bases removed from V and 2 bases from J, the gap between germline ends came to 13 bases. In DNA form, the CDR3 reads TGTGCCAGCCTCGGGACCCTGACCTACAATGAGCAGTTCTTC. Its translation is CASLGTLTYNEQFF.

The chain is built from TRBV11-2 and TRBJ2-3, with 7 bases identical to TRBD2. Per the germline V gene, CDR1 is SGHAT and CDR2 is FQNNGV. V trimming: 1 base; J trimming: 0 bases; junction bases outside the gene matches: 7. The CDR3 spans 17 residues. CDR3 residues: CASSLGLAAESTDTQYF. CDR3 in DNA: TGTGCCAGCAGCTTAGGTCTAGCGGCGGAGAGCACAGATACGCAGTATTTT.

The chain uses TRBV5-4 and TRBJ2-2; the D gene is possibly TRBD2 (5 bases). The germline gives CDR1 SGHNT, CDR2 YYREEE (reference sequence). Between the trimmed V and J ends, which lost 4 bases and 1 base, there was a span of 11 bases. This CDR3 comprises 15 residues. Here the CDR3 DNA reads TGTGCCAGCAGCAGCGGACGGATGAACACCGGGGAGCTGTTTTTT. This translates into CASSSGRMNTGELFF. The variable domain in full, completed from reference TRBV5-4 and TRBJ2-2, reads ETGVTQSPTHLIKTRGQQVTLRCSSQSGHNTVSWYQQALGQGPQFIFQYYREEENGRGNFPPRFSGLQFPNYSSELNVNALELDDSALYLCASSSGRMNTGELFFGEGSRLTVL.

The chain carries TRBV6-6 and TRBJ2-1, with a weak D call TRBD1 (6 bases). This CDR3 has 12 residues. Germline CDR1 is MNHNY and CDR2 is SVGAGI (reference sequence). V was clipped by 5 bases and J by 9 bases, with 11 bases between them. CDR3 sequence reads: CASSPGDTEQFF. The CDR3, as DNA: TGTGCCAGCAGTCCAGGGGACACTGAGCAGTTCTTC.

The chain uses TRBV27 and TRBJ1-1, with D uncertain. The germline V and J ends were trimmed by 5 bases and 1 base, with 17 bases remaining between them. The CDR3 spans 16 residues. CDR1 is MNHEY and CDR2 is SMNVEV in the germline V gene (reference sequence). CDR3 bases: TGTGCCAGCAGTGTGGATCGGTCCAGGTGGAACACTGAAGCTTTCTTT. Protein sequence: CASSVDRSRWNTEAFF.

This clone was observed a few times. The chain uses TRBV2 and TRBJ1-5; D not resolved. V lost 10 bases and J lost 6, with 13 bases in between. The CDR3 runs to 12 residues. Germline lookup yields CDR1 SNHLY and CDR2 FYNNEI. The CDR3 region has the DNA TGTGCCACTAGGGTCGAGGGTCAGCCCCAGCATTTT. The encoded protein is CATRVEGQPQHF. The full variable domain, with the rest looked up from reference TRBV2 and TRBJ1-5, is EPEVTQTPSHQVTQMGQEVILRCVPISNHLYFYWYRQILGQKVEFLVSFYNNEISEKSEIFDDQFSVERPDGSNFTLKIRSTKLEDSAMYFCATRVEGQPQHFGDGTRLSIL.

The V gene is TRBV7-3, the J gene TRBJ2-2, with 7 positions matching TRBD2. Unmatched junction bases numbered 2, after V lost 3 bases and J lost 1 base. The germline V gene encodes CDR1 SGHTA and CDR2 FQGTGA. The CDR3 loop spans 15 amino acids. The CDR3 here is CASSLASGNTGELFF. The CDR3 DNA is TGTGCCAGCAGCTTGGCTAGCGGGAACACCGGGGAGCTGTTTTTT.

The V and J genes are TRBV6-5 and TRBJ2-5; the match to TRBD1 covers 7 bases. Per germline, CDR1 MNHEY and CDR2 SVGAGI. The CDR3 covers 14 residues. J gave up 1 base and V 6 bases, and 5 bases lay outside the gene matches. The CDR3 DNA follows: TGTGCCAGCAGCTTTACAGGGGCCCAAGAGACCCAGTACTTC. It is translated as CASSFTGAQETQYF.

This sequence joins TRBV27 and TRBJ2-5, with 15 positions matching TRBD2. V lost 5 bases to trimming and J lost 3 bases; unmatched junction nucleotides: 10. The CDR3 runs 18 residues. Germline CDR1 and CDR2: MNHEY and SMNVEV (reference sequence). The DNA for the CDR3 is TGTGCCAGCAGTCCTCGGACTAGCGGGAGGGCATCGGAAGAGACCCAGTACTTC. It specifies CASSPRTSGRASEETQYF.

The genes are TRBV23-1 and TRBJ2-7, with D maybe TRBD1 (6 bases). TRBV23-1 is labeled an ORF, and its function is uncertain. V was clipped by 3 bases and J by 1 base, with 13 bases between them. This CDR3 spans 15 amino acids. The CDR3 here is CASSHLTGHSYEQYF. In DNA, the CDR3 is TGCGCCAGCAGTCACCTTACAGGGCATTCCTACGAGCAGTACTTC.

V gene TRBV6-1 combines with J gene TRBJ1-1; 12 nucleotides line up with TRBD1. V lost 6 bases and J lost 4; bases outside the gene matches: 6. The CDR3 loop spans 15 amino acids. CDR1 is MNHNS and CDR2 is SASEGT in the germline V gene. The CDR3 DNA follows: TGTGCCAGCAGCCAAGGGACAGGGGGCTTCACTGAAGCTTTCTTT. Its protein is CASSQGTGGFTEAFF.

This clone was observed a handful of times. The V gene is TRBV7-3, the J gene TRBJ2-3; the D is unclear. Germline V gene sequence: CDR1 SGHTA, CDR2 FQGTGA. The CDR3 is 14 residues long. The V end lost 5 bases, the J end lost 4 bases, and 13 bases lay between the germline ends. DNA of the CDR3: TGTGCCAGCAGCCCCTCCTATGAGGCAGATACGCAGTATTTT. Translated: CASSPSYEADTQYF.

The chain employs TRBV7-9 and TRBJ2-5, with 7 bases matching TRBD1. V lost 5 bases and J lost 3; bases outside the gene matches: 6. From germline, CDR1 is SEHNR and CDR2 FQNEAQ (reference sequence). There are 14 residues in the CDR3. The CDR3 sequence: CASSLPTGKETQYF. The CDR3 nucleotides read TGTGCCAGCAGCCTCCCGACAGGGAAAGAGACCCAGTACTTC.